This is a list of T cell receptor beta chains from one sample in a study of cytomegalovirus exposure and HLA in healthy donors. Some clones are missing from TCRdb's copy, which holds only in-frame ones; the method was immunoSEQ multiplex PCR. The data contain 100,000 to 150,000 clones, 81% of them singletons. The sequenced sample was PBMCs. The receptors stem from a man aged 18 to 35 in good health and CMV-seronegative. Each CDR3 is given with its conserved first and last residue. The order of the fields is CDR3 length, V gene, D gene, clone size, J gene, CDR3 protein, CDR3 DNA. D genes are given only for firm matches. Clone size is stated in some rows and not others, as once, few, many or a class when expanded.

cdr3_length: 15
v_call: TRBV27
d_call: TRBD1
clone_size: .
j_call: TRBJ1-2
cdr3_aa: CASSLLPGQGYGYTF
cdr3_nt: TGTGCCAGCAGTCTTCTACCGGGACAGGGCTATGGCTACACCTTC

cdr3_length: 14
v_call: TRBV7-8
d_call: .
clone_size: .
j_call: TRBJ2-7
cdr3_aa: CASSFIAGVNEQYF
cdr3_nt: TGTGCCAGCAGCTTCATCGCAGGGGTCAACGAGCAGTACTTC

cdr3_length: 14
v_call: TRBV27
d_call: TRBD2
clone_size: .
j_call: TRBJ2-7
cdr3_aa: CASAPSGGAYEQYF
cdr3_nt: TGTGCCAGCGCCCCTAGCGGGGGGGCTTACGAGCAGTACTTC

cdr3_length: 17
v_call: TRBV19
d_call: .
clone_size: .
j_call: TRBJ2-1
cdr3_aa: CASSDDRSLFSYNEQFF
cdr3_nt: TGTGCCAGTAGTGATGACAGGTCCCTCTTCTCCTACAATGAGCAGTTCTTC

cdr3_length: 15
v_call: TRBV19
d_call: TRBD1
clone_size: once
j_call: TRBJ2-7
cdr3_aa: CASSLVTGQGDEQYF
cdr3_nt: TGTGCCAGTAGCCTAGTCACGGGACAGGGCGACGAGCAGTACTTC

cdr3_length: 19
v_call: TRBV4-1
d_call: .
clone_size: .
j_call: TRBJ1-4
cdr3_aa: CASSQVPKLSLATNEKLFF
cdr3_nt: TGCGCCAGCAGCCAAGTACCAAAATTGTCTCTAGCAACTAATGAAAAACTGTTTTTT

cdr3_length: 18
v_call: TRBV5-4
d_call: TRBD2
clone_size: .
j_call: TRBJ2-1
cdr3_aa: CASSKGLAGGEGNNEQFF
cdr3_nt: TGTGCCAGCAGCAAGGGACTAGCGGGGGGGGAGGGGAACAATGAGCAGTTCTTC

cdr3_length: 15
v_call: TRBV2
d_call: .
clone_size: few
j_call: TRBJ2-7
cdr3_aa: CASSSGRQGVGEQYF
cdr3_nt: TGTGCCAGCAGCAGCGGGAGACAGGGTGTAGGTGAGCAGTACTTC

cdr3_length: 19
v_call: TRBV7-6
d_call: TRBD2
clone_size: once
j_call: TRBJ2-3
cdr3_aa: CASSPLGLAGSTSTDTQYF
cdr3_nt: TGTGCCAGCAGCCCCCTAGGGCTAGCGGGGAGTACTAGCACAGATACGCAGTATTTT

cdr3_length: 16
v_call: TRBV6-6
d_call: .
clone_size: .
j_call: TRBJ1-4
cdr3_aa: CASSYEALATNEKLFF
cdr3_nt: TGTGCCAGCAGTTACGAGGCCCTTGCAACTAATGAAAAACTGTTTTTT

cdr3_length: 14
v_call: TRBV7-9
d_call: .
clone_size: .
j_call: TRBJ2-5
cdr3_aa: CASSSGLRQETQYF
cdr3_nt: TGTGCCAGCAGCTCGGGACTCCGCCAAGAGACCCAGTACTTC

cdr3_length: 13
v_call: TRBV27
d_call: .
clone_size: .
j_call: TRBJ1-5
cdr3_aa: CASRRGAGQPQHF
cdr3_nt: TGTGCCAGCAGACGTGGAGCGGGTCAGCCCCAGCATTTT

cdr3_length: 14
v_call: TRBV5-6
d_call: TRBD1
clone_size: .
j_call: TRBJ1-1
cdr3_aa: CASSLGQTNTEAFF
cdr3_nt: TGTGCCAGCAGCCTGGGACAGACGAACACTGAAGCTTTCTTT

cdr3_length: 15
v_call: TRBV4-1
d_call: TRBD2
clone_size: few
j_call: TRBJ2-1
cdr3_aa: CASSDGTSGGNEQFF
cdr3_nt: TGCGCCAGCAGCGATGGGACTAGCGGGGGGAATGAGCAGTTCTTC

cdr3_length: 12
v_call: TRBV6-6
d_call: .
clone_size: once
j_call: TRBJ1-2
cdr3_aa: CASSRESYGYTF
cdr3_nt: TGTGCCAGCAGTCGGGAATCCTATGGCTACACCTTC

cdr3_length: 15
v_call: TRBV6-1
d_call: .
clone_size: .
j_call: TRBJ1-1
cdr3_aa: CASSAGGRVNTEAFF
cdr3_nt: TGTGCCAGCAGTGCGGGGGGGCGAGTGAACACTGAAGCTTTCTTT

cdr3_length: 15
v_call: TRBV12-5
d_call: .
clone_size: .
j_call: TRBJ2-2
cdr3_aa: CASANAGIKTGELFF
cdr3_nt: TGTGCTAGCGCTAATGCAGGGATCAAGACCGGGGAGCTGTTTTTT

cdr3_length: 15
v_call: TRBV27
d_call: TRBD1
clone_size: .
j_call: TRBJ2-2
cdr3_aa: CASSGQGPNTGELFF
cdr3_nt: TGTGCCAGCAGTGGACAGGGCCCGAACACCGGGGAGCTGTTTTTT

cdr3_length: 17
v_call: TRBV4-2
d_call: TRBD1
clone_size: few
j_call: TRBJ1-1
cdr3_aa: CASSPSPGQGSVTEAFF
cdr3_nt: TGTGCCAGCAGCCCATCACCGGGACAGGGATCGGTCACTGAAGCTTTCTTT

cdr3_length: 13
v_call: TRBV5-1
d_call: TRBD1
clone_size: .
j_call: TRBJ1-1
cdr3_aa: CASSLGDRGEAFF
cdr3_nt: TGCGCCAGCAGCTTGGGCGACAGGGGTGAAGCTTTCTTT

cdr3_length: 14
v_call: TRBV11-3
d_call: .
clone_size: .
j_call: TRBJ2-6
cdr3_aa: CASSRQSGANVLTF
cdr3_nt: TGTGCCAGCAGCCGACAGTCTGGGGCCAACGTCCTGACTTTC

cdr3_length: 11
v_call: TRBV2
d_call: .
clone_size: .
j_call: TRBJ2-3
cdr3_aa: CASSLTDTQYF
cdr3_nt: TGTGCCAGCAGCCTCACAGATACGCAGTATTTT

cdr3_length: 18
v_call: TRBV7-9
d_call: TRBD2
clone_size: .
j_call: TRBJ2-3
cdr3_aa: CASSLVQRGGYGTDTQYF
cdr3_nt: TGTGCCAGCAGCTTAGTCCAGCGGGGGGGTTATGGCACAGATACGCAGTATTTT

cdr3_length: 15
v_call: TRBV4-2
d_call: TRBD1
clone_size: few
j_call: TRBJ1-5
cdr3_aa: CASSPGTGDPQPQHF
cdr3_nt: TGTGCCAGCAGCCCAGGGACAGGGGACCCTCAGCCCCAGCATTTT

cdr3_length: 14
v_call: TRBV6-5
d_call: .
clone_size: .
j_call: TRBJ1-1
cdr3_aa: CASSDGSLNTEAFF
cdr3_nt: TGTGCCAGCAGTGACGGGTCCTTGAACACTGAAGCTTTCTTT

cdr3_length: 17
v_call: TRBV5-6
d_call: TRBD1
clone_size: .
j_call: TRBJ1-1
cdr3_aa: CASSLTGPGQGYTEAFF
cdr3_nt: TGTGCCAGCAGCTTAACCGGACCAGGACAGGGGTACACTGAAGCTTTCTTT

cdr3_length: 14
v_call: TRBV9
d_call: TRBD1
clone_size: once
j_call: TRBJ1-1
cdr3_aa: CASSVAVGTGRAFF
cdr3_nt: TGTGCCAGCAGCGTAGCTGTGGGGACAGGGCGGGCTTTCTTT

cdr3_length: 13
v_call: TRBV5-1
d_call: .
clone_size: once
j_call: TRBJ2-2
cdr3_aa: CASSLRLTGELFF
cdr3_nt: TGCGCCAGCAGCTTGCGTCTTACCGGGGAGCTGTTTTTT

cdr3_length: 14
v_call: TRBV4-3
d_call: .
clone_size: .
j_call: TRBJ2-2
cdr3_aa: CASKGHTNTGELFF
cdr3_nt: TGCGCCAGCAAGGGGCACACGAACACCGGGGAGCTGTTTTTT